This entry lists 16 T cell receptor beta chains sequenced from one sample in a study of neurological immune-mediated disorders. TCRdb processed the 5' RACE reads anew with MiXCR; each CDR3 protein has one entry. The table lists approximately 16,000 distinct CDR3 sequences, 9% to 10% of them singletons. Sequences were obtained from CD8+ T cells from blood. These receptors were obtained from a man aged 50 to 60 in good health.

This clonotype is classed as medium-sized. This chain uses TRBV6-2 or TRBV6-3 with TRBJ2-6; D not certain. The V gene's germline CDR1 is MNHEY and CDR2 SVGEGT. This CDR3 contains 15 residues. The V end was cut by 0 bases, the J end by 1 base, with 4 bases between. The CDR3 sequence: CASSYSTSGANVLTF. The CDR3 nucleotides read TGTGCCAGCAGTTACTCGACATCTGGGGCCAACGTCCTGACTTTC.

This clonotype appeared many times. The chain combines TRBV5-6 with TRBJ2-1; D possibly corresponds to TRBD2 (6 bases). The CDR3 loop spans 11 amino acids. Germline assignment: CDR1 SGHDT and CDR2 YYEEEE. Trimming removed 6 bases from V and 10 bases from J, with 11 bases in between. CDR3 DNA: TGTGCCAGCACTATAGGAGGGGAGCAGTTCTTC. Protein: CASTIGGEQFF.

The chain employs TRBV7-2 and TRBJ2-7; D is possibly TRBD1 (7 bases). Trimming took 5 bases from V and 6 from J, leaving 23 bases between them. The CDR3 contains 16 residues. The germline V gene has CDR1 SGHTA and CDR2 FQGNSA. The CDR3 nucleotides read TGTGCCAGCAGCCAGCACGTGACAGGGACTCCCTTCGAGCAGTACTTC. Its translation is CASSQHVTGTPFEQYF.

There are many counts of this clonotype. CDR3 residues: CASSPWTSRNEQFF. In DNA form, the CDR3 reads TGTGCCAGCAGTCCCTGGACTAGCAGGAATGAGCAGTTCTTC. This chain uses TRBV28 with TRBJ2-1; TRBD2 matches 8 bases. Germline V gives CDR1 MDHEN, CDR2 SYDVKM. This CDR3 contains 14 residues. After removal of 5 bases from V and 7 bases from J, the junction contained 7 bases not matched to a gene. Full variable domain (rest looked up from reference TRBV28 and TRBJ2-1): DVKVTQSSRYLVKRTGEKVFLECVQDMDHENMFWYRQDPGLGLRLIYFSYDVKMKEKGDIPEGYSVSREKKERFSLILESASTNQTSMYLCASSPWTSRNEQFFGPGTRLTVL.

J is TRBJ2-7 and V is TRBV20-1, with a weak D call TRBD1 (6 bases). The germline CDR1 and CDR2 sequences are DFQATT and SNEGSKA (reference sequence). CDR3 length: 13 amino acids. V lost 2 bases and J 3 bases, leaving 11 bases between the germline ends. The DNA of the CDR3 is TGCAGTGCTAGACAGGGGCCCCTCTACGAGCAGTACTTC. This translates into CSARQGPLYEQYF.

There are many counts of this clonotype. The chain joins TRBV4-3 to TRBJ2-1, with 7 bases that match TRBD2. V dropped 3 bases and J dropped 6; count of bases not matched to a gene: 5. Germline CDR1 is LGHNA and CDR2 is YSLEER. The CDR3 sequence is 14 residues long. The CDR3 bases are TGCGCCAGCAGCCAGGCGGGAGCGGGCAATGAGCAGTTCTTC. This sequence encodes CASSQAGAGNEQFF.

This clonotype came up many times. The rearrangement links TRBV5-6 to TRBJ2-7; TRBD2 is a possible D gene (5 bases). The germline V gene encodes CDR1 SGHDT and CDR2 YYEEEE. The V end lost 4 bases, the J end lost 3 bases, and 14 bases lay between the germline ends. The CDR3 length is 14 residues. The CDR3 is CASSETHSVYEQYF. The CDR3 region has the DNA TGTGCCAGCAGCGAGACACATAGCGTCTACGAGCAGTACTTC.

This clonotype is labeled medium-sized (0.01 to 0.1%). The chain employs TRBV4-1 and TRBJ2-7, with D perhaps matching TRBD2 (7 bases). The CDR3 is 14 amino acids. The germline CDR1 and CDR2 sequences are MGHRA and YSYEKL. V shed 5 bases and J shed 7 bases, with 18 bases lying between them. The CDR3 DNA follows: TGCGCCAGCAGCGCGGGGGCCCTTTCGGGGGAGCAGTACTTC. Translated, it gives CASSAGALSGEQYF.

This clonotype was detected many times. The J gene is TRBJ2-1, the V gene TRBV24-1; D is unclear. From germline, CDR1 is KGHDR and CDR2 SFDVKD. The CDR3 has 14 amino acids. Trimming cost V 0 bases and J 5 bases, with 7 bases left between them. CDR3 nucleotide sequence: TGTGCCACCAGTGATTTGGGGCGGCACAATGAGCAGTTCTTC. It translates to CATSDLGRHNEQFF.

Ten or more counts support this clonotype. The rearrangement links TRBV7-8 to TRBJ2-7; TRBD1 aligns across 7 bases. This CDR3 is built from 13 residues. From germline, CDR1 is SGHVS and CDR2 FQNEAQ. With V trimmed by 5 bases and J by 6 bases, 7 bases remained unmatched. Here the CDR3 DNA reads TGTGCCAGCAGCCTCCTCAAGGGGGCCGAGCAGTACTTC. Translating it yields CASSLLKGAEQYF.

This clonotype was recorded at least ten times. The gene calls are TRBV4-3 and TRBJ2-7, with D perhaps TRBD2 (6 bases). V was cut by 3 bases and J by 1 base, with 13 bases left in between. The CDR3 is 15 amino acids. Looked up from germline, CDR1 is LGHNA and CDR2 is YSLEER. The CDR3 protein is CASSHEFGGSYEQYF. In DNA form, the CDR3 reads TGCGCCAGCAGCCACGAATTCGGGGGTTCCTACGAGCAGTACTTC.

This clonotype showed up many times. The chain couples TRBV28 to TRBJ2-7; unclear D gene. The CDR3 contains 11 residues. V lost 4 bases to trimming and J lost 5 bases, with 6 bases between them. Germline CDR1 reads MDHEN; CDR2 reads SYDVKM. This chain's CDR3 is CASSWSNEQYF. The CDR3 DNA is TGTGCCAGCAGTTGGAGTAACGAGCAGTACTTC.

The sample holds many counts of this clonotype. This sequence joins TRBV4-1 and TRBJ2-5; D unresolved. Germline CDR1 reads MGHRA; CDR2 reads YSYEKL. The V and J ends lost 2 bases and 4 bases respectively, with 11 bases between them. The CDR3 covers 14 residues. The CDR3 loop is CASSQRRFGETQYF. DNA of the CDR3: TGCGCCAGCAGCCAACGTCGGTTCGGAGAGACCCAGTACTTC.

This clonotype was detected many times. This sequence joins TRBV7-9 and TRBJ1-1; tentatively, D is TRBD1 (5 bases). Between the trimmed V and J ends, which lost 8 bases and 6 bases, there was a span of 16 bases. This CDR3 comprises 13 residues. CDR1 is SEHNR, CDR2 FQNEAQ, per germline (reference sequence). CDR3 in amino acids: CASRPGEFAEAFF. In nucleotides, the CDR3 is TGTGCCAGCCGCCCGGGGGAGTTCGCTGAAGCTTTCTTT.

In its sample, this clonotype was seen many times. The chain combines TRBV4-3 with TRBJ2-3, with D possibly TRBD2 on 5 matching bases. The germline V and J ends were trimmed by 0 bases and 2 bases, with 15 bases remaining between them. Germline CDR1 and CDR2: LGHNA and YSLEER. This CDR3 spans 17 amino acids. CDR3 residues: CASSQDEKPRATDTQYF. CDR3 DNA: TGCGCCAGCAGCCAAGATGAAAAGCCGAGGGCCACAGATACGCAGTATTTT.

This clonotype has at least ten counts. The chain recombines TRBV19 with TRBJ2-7; D is perhaps TRBD2 (7 bases). CDR1 is LNHDA, CDR2 SQIVND, per germline (reference sequence). Trimming left V 6 bases short and J 9 bases short, with 15 bases between. The CDR3 contains 12 residues. CDR3 nucleotide sequence: TGTGCCAGTAGCGCGGCAGGGGAGGGGCAGTACTTC. As protein: CASSAAGEGQYF.